This passage covers 29 T cell receptor beta chains from one sample sequenced in a study of monozygotic twins with inflammatory bowel disease (dated by TCRdb to between 2019 and 2020). Library preparation used 5' RACE. Instrument on record: Illumina HiSeq 2500. The reads were reprocessed in TCRdb, with one entry per CDR3 protein sequence and no accompanying DNA. Per the sample table, the count is some 330,000 distinct CDR3 sequences. The top ten clonotypes cover roughly 5.3% of the sample. Sequencing was carried out using blood. These receptors all come from a human donor with ulcerative colitis or Crohn's disease, or a healthy co-twin of an affected twin (not recorded which).

This rearrangement joins TRBV20-1 to TRBJ1-3; TCRdb lists TRBD1, though no DNA is available to test this call. From germline, CDR1 is DFQATT and CDR2 SNEGSKA (reference sequence). The CDR3 extends over 15 amino acids. This CDR3 is CSARDLGAYGNTIYF.

The rearrangement uses TRBV11-3 and TRBJ2-3; as DNA is missing, the TRBD2 call by TCRdb cannot be tested. This CDR3 comprises 16 residues. Germline V gives CDR1 SGHNT, CDR2 YENEEA. The CDR3: CASSLGLAGDTDTQYF. The whole variable domain, filled in from reference TRBV11-3 and TRBJ2-3, reads EAGVVQSPRYKIIEKKQPVAFWCNPISGHNTLYWYLQNLGQGPELLIRYENEEAVDDSQLPKDRFSAERLKGVDSTLKIQPAELGDSAVYLCASSLGLAGDTDTQYFGPGTRLTVL.

This chain uses TRBV6-1 with TRBJ1-1; TCRdb's D gene call, TRBD1, goes unchecked for lack of DNA. The CDR3 totals 16 residues. The germline V gene has CDR1 MNHNS and CDR2 SASEGT. The CDR3: CASRPLTGTSNTEAFF.

V gene TRBV5-1 combines with J gene TRBJ1-5; TCRdb calls TRBD1, which cannot be checked without DNA. This CDR3 spans 16 amino acids. Germline lookup yields CDR1 SGHRS and CDR2 YFSETQ. The CDR3 loop is CASSSGTGDPNQPQHF.

The chain combines TRBV18 with TRBJ1-4. This CDR3 has 15 residues. Germline loops: CDR1 KGHSH, CDR2 LQKENI. CDR3: CASSPFAGVNEKLFF.

The V call is TRBV4-2, the J call TRBJ2-1; TCRdb's D call of TRBD2 is untestable without DNA. Germline-derived CDR1 and CDR2 are LGHNA and YNFKEQ. The CDR3 extends over 16 amino acids. The CDR3 is CASSQDGMASAGEQFF.

The chain links TRBV14 to TRBJ2-1; the TCRdb call, TRBD2, lacks DNA for checking. Per germline, CDR1 SGHDN and CDR2 FVKESK. The CDR3 spans 15 residues. CDR3 loop: CASSQDGRQYNEQFF.

The chain has TRBV28 and TRBJ2-7; TCRdb lists TRBD2, though no DNA is available to test this call. The V gene's germline CDR1 is MDHEN and CDR2 SYDVKM. The CDR3 runs 15 residues. The CDR3 here is CASSVTSGSLHEQYF.

The chain is built from TRBV6-6 and TRBJ2-5; with no DNA, the TCRdb D assignment of TRBD1 cannot be verified. The germline gives CDR1 MNHNY, CDR2 SVGAGI (reference sequence). CDR3 length: 13 amino acids. This chain's CDR3 is CASRGRRGETQYF.

This chain joins TRBV20-1 and TRBJ1-2. The CDR3 totals 16 residues. Germline values: CDR1 DFQATT, CDR2 SNEGSKA (reference sequence). This CDR3 is CSARDRRSGGYYGYTF.

The V and J genes are TRBV30 and TRBJ2-6. The CDR3 has 15 residues. Per germline, CDR1 GTSNPN and CDR2 SVGIG (reference sequence). The CDR3 loop reads CAWSLGMGGANVLTF.

The rearrangement links TRBV15 to TRBJ2-7; TCRdb proposes TRBD1, but this gene call is untestable without DNA. This CDR3 comprises 14 residues. Germline V lookup: CDR1 LNHNV, CDR2 YYDKDF (reference sequence). CDR3 sequence reads: CATSRVGVGDEQYF.

The J gene is TRBJ2-7, the V gene TRBV5-5; TCRdb's D call of TRBD1 is untestable without DNA. Germline assignment: CDR1 SGHKS and CDR2 YYEKEE (reference sequence). The CDR3 has 16 residues. The CDR3 here is CASSSTTGTGFYEQYF.

The gene calls are TRBV12-3 or TRBV12-4 and TRBJ2-2; lacking DNA, the TRBD1 call made by TCRdb goes unchecked. CDR3 size: 12 residues. CDR3 sequence: CASYPGTGELFF.

The J gene is TRBJ2-6, the V gene TRBV5-1. The CDR3 is 16 residues long. The germline gives CDR1 SGHRS, CDR2 YFSETQ. The chain's CDR3 is CASSAIADSGANVLTF.

The V and J genes are TRBV3-1 and TRBJ1-2. Looked up from germline, CDR1 is LGHDT and CDR2 is YNNKEL (reference sequence). The CDR3 covers 14 residues. The CDR3 here is CASSQVGALEGYTF.

V gene TRBV7-9 combines with J gene TRBJ1-4; there is no DNA to check the TCRdb D call of TRBD1. The CDR3 covers 17 residues. The germline gives CDR1 SEHNR, CDR2 FQNEAQ (reference sequence). CDR3 in amino acids: CASSLGGTGTIAFGLFF.

V usage is TRBV7-9 and J usage is TRBJ2-5; TCRdb's D gene call, TRBD1, goes unchecked for lack of DNA. Germline assignment: CDR1 SEHNR and CDR2 FQNEAQ (reference sequence). The CDR3 length is 15 residues. The CDR3 protein is CASSSPGMSSGTQYF.

This chain uses TRBV6-5 with TRBJ2-2. This CDR3 is 12 amino acids long. Germline lookup yields CDR1 MNHEY and CDR2 SVGAGI. The CDR3 loop reads CASSSPPGELFF.

This rearrangement joins TRBV28 to TRBJ2-3; the D call of TRBD2 rests on TCRdb alone, since no DNA is present to check it. CDR1 is MDHEN and CDR2 is SYDVKM in the germline V gene. The CDR3 sequence is 14 residues long. The CDR3 loop is CASSFQRRGDTQYF.

V is TRBV6-2 or TRBV6-3 and J is TRBJ1-5; as DNA is missing, the TRBD1 call by TCRdb cannot be tested. Looked up from germline, CDR1 is MNHEY and CDR2 is SVGEGT. This CDR3 is 14 amino acids long. The chain's CDR3 is CASIKQGAGQPQHF.

The chain has TRBV6-1 and TRBJ1-5. The CDR3 totals 14 residues. Germline values: CDR1 MNHNS, CDR2 SASEGT. CDR3 in amino acids: CASSDGASNQPQHF.

The chain recombines TRBV5-1 with TRBJ2-1; without DNA, the TCRdb call of TRBD2 cannot be checked. CDR3 length: 14 amino acids. Germline CDR1 reads SGHRS; CDR2 reads YFSETQ. This CDR3 reads CASSLVLAVNEQFF.

The chain recombines TRBV5-1 with TRBJ2-4; the D gene TCRdb calls, TRBD2, cannot be checked with no DNA. The CDR3 consists of 16 residues. Germline CDR1 reads SGHRS; CDR2 reads YFSETQ. CDR3 region: CASSLGGTVAKNIQYF. Full variable domain (rest looked up from reference TRBV5-1 and TRBJ2-4): KAGVTQTPRYLIKTRGQQVTLSCSPISGHRSVSWYQQTPGQGLQFLFEYFSETQRNKGNFPGRFSGRQFSNSRSEMNVSTLELGDSALYLCASSLGGTVAKNIQYFGAGTRLSVL.

V and J are TRBV28 and TRBJ2-7; with no DNA, the TCRdb D assignment of TRBD1 cannot be verified. The CDR3 is 16 amino acids. Germline CDR1 is MDHEN and CDR2 is SYDVKM. The chain's CDR3 is CASSPPWTGLSYEQYF.

V is TRBV7-9 and J is TRBJ1-2; no DNA is available, so the TRBD1 call from TCRdb remains unchecked. The CDR3 contains 14 residues. CDR1 and CDR2 (germline): SEHNR, FQNEAQ (reference sequence). The CDR3: CASSLQNRDYGYTF.

The chain employs TRBV28 and TRBJ2-7. This CDR3 has 12 residues. The V gene's germline CDR1 is MDHEN and CDR2 SYDVKM. CDR3 region: CATLRTTYEQYF.

The chain employs TRBV10-2 and TRBJ2-7; TCRdb proposes TRBD2, but this gene call is untestable without DNA. Germline V CDR1 and CDR2: WSHSY, SAAADI. The CDR3 sequence is 15 residues long. CDR3: CASRHTSGETYEQYF.

The V call is TRBV4-3, the J call TRBJ2-7; absent DNA, TCRdb's TRBD1 call cannot be checked. The CDR3 has 14 amino acids. Germline V CDR1 and CDR2: LGHNA, YSLEER. This CDR3 reads CASSHGQGTYEQYF.